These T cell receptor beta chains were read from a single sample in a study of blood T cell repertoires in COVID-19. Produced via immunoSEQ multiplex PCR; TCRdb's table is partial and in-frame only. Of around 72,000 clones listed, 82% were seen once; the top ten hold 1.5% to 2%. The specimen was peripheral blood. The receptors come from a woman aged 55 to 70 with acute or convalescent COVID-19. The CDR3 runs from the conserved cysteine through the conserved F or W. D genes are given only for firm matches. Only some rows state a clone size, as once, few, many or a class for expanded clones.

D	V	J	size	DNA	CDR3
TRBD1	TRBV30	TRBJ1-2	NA	TGTGCCTGGAGTGTGGGGACAGGGAGAACATCCGGCTACACCTTC	CAWSVGTGRTSGYTF
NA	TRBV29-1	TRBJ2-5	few	TGCAGCGTTGTCGGGGGAGAGACCCAGTACTTC	CSVVGGETQYF
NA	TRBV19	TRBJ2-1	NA	TGTGCCACTACGCCGCCAGGAAGCTCCTACAATGAGCAGTTCTTC	CATTPPGSSYNEQFF
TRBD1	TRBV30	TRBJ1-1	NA	TGTGCCTGGAGTATACAGGGGTGGAACACTGAAGCTTTCTTT	CAWSIQGWNTEAFF
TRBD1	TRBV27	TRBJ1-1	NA	TGTGCCAGCAGTTTTATCACCCCCAGGGGGATGCACACTGAAGCTTTCTTT	CASSFITPRGMHTEAFF
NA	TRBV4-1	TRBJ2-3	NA	TGCGCCAGCAGCCAACCTGTCAGGGGAAAGGGCACAGATACGCAGTATTTT	CASSQPVRGKGTDTQYF
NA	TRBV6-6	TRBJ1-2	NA	TGTGCCAGCAGTTACATGGGTGGCGGAGGCTACACCTTC	CASSYMGGGGYTF
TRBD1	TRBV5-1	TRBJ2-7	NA	TGCGCCAGCAGCTCGGCGGGCAGGGGGAAGAGCTCCTACGAGCAGTACTTC	CASSSAGRGKSSYEQYF
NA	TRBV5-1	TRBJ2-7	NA	TGCGCCAGCAGCGCACAGGGTGAGGTCTACGAGCAGTACTTC	CASSAQGEVYEQYF
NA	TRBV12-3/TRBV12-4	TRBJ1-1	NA	TGTGCCAGCAGGAAACTCGTGAACACTGAAGCTTTCTTT	CASRKLVNTEAFF
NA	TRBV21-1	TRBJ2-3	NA	TGTGCCAGCAGCAAGGACCCGGGACTAGCGGGGGTGGGGTTTAGCACAGATACGCAGTATTTT	CASSKDPGLAGVGFSTDTQYF
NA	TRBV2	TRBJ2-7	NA	TGTGCCAGCAGGCCGGATCAGGCTACCGAGCAGTACTTC	CASRPDQATEQYF
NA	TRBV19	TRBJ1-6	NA	TGTGCCAGTAGTACCGAGAGAGATAATTCACCCCTCCACTTT	CASSTERDNSPLHF
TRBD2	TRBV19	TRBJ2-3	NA	TGTGCCAGTAGGGCAAGAGGACTAGCGGGAACAGATACGCAGTATTTT	CASRARGLAGTDTQYF
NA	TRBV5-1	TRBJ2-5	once	TGCGCCAGCAGCTTGATGGCAGGGGTCGAGACCCAGTACTTC	CASSLMAGVETQYF
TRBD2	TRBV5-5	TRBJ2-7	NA	TGTGCCAGCAGCCGGACTAGCGGGATCACGGAGCAGTACTTC	CASSRTSGITEQYF
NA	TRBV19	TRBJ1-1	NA	TGTGCCAGTAGTAGGACGACAGTGAACACTGAAGCTTTCTTT	CASSRTTVNTEAFF
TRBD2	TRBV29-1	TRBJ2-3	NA	TGCAGCGTTGACCCTAGCGGGGGGGGCAATACGCAGTATTTT	CSVDPSGGGNTQYF
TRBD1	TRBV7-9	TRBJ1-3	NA	TGTGCCAGCAGCACCTCCCGGACAGGGTACACCTCTGGAAACACCATATATTTT	CASSTSRTGYTSGNTIYF
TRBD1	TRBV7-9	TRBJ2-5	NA	TGTGCCAGCAGCTTAGACGGGACAGGACAAGAGACCCAGTACTTC	CASSLDGTGQETQYF
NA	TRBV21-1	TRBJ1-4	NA	TGTGCCAGCAGCAAAGCGAGGGCAGGGGCGTCTAGGTGGGGTGAAAAACTGTTTTTT	CASSKARAGASRWGEKLFF
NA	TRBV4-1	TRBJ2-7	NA	TGCGCCAGCAGACCTGAAGGGGTCTACGAGCAGTACTTC	CASRPEGVYEQYF
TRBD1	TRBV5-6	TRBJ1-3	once	TGTGCCAGCGGCTCGAGACAGGGGTCTTTCTCTGGAAACACCATATATTTT	CASGSRQGSFSGNTIYF
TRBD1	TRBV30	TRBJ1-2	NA	TGTGCCTGGAGCCTTGGGTGGACAGGGGGAATAGGCTACACCTTC	CAWSLGWTGGIGYTF
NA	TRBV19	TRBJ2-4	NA	TGTGCCAGTAGTCCCCAACAGGGAACATTAGCCAAAAACATTCAGTACTTC	CASSPQQGTLAKNIQYF
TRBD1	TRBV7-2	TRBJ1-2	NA	TGTGCCAGCAGCTCCGGACAGGACTCCTCTGGCTACACCTTC	CASSSGQDSSGYTF
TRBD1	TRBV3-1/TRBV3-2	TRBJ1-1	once	TGTGCCAGCAGCCAAGTATTAACAGGGGCGAACACTGAAGCTTTCTTT	CASSQVLTGANTEAFF
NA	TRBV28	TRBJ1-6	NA	TGTGCCAGCAGTCTAGGGGGCTCCTATAATTCACCCCTCCACTTT	CASSLGGSYNSPLHF
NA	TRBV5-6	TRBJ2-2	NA	TGTGCCAGCAGCTTGGTGCAGGGTGACACCGGGGAGCTGTTTTTT	CASSLVQGDTGELFF
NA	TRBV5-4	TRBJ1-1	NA	TGTGCCAGCAGCTTGGACCCCAGGAACACTGAAGCTTTCTTT	CASSLDPRNTEAFF
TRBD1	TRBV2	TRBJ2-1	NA	TGTGCCAGCACAGGGGGCAGTGAGCAGTTCTTC	CASTGGSEQFF
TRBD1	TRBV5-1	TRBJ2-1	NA	TGCGCCAGCAGCCCACACAGGGGTGAGCAGTTCTTC	CASSPHRGEQFF
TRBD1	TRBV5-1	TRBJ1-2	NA	TGCGCCAGCAGATTAACAGGGGTGGAAGGCTACACCTTC	CASRLTGVEGYTF
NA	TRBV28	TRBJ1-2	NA	TGTGCCAGCAGTCAGGAGGTTGTACGGTATGGCTACACCTTC	CASSQEVVRYGYTF
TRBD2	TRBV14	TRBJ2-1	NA	TGTGCCAGCAGCCGAGGGACTAGCGGGGATCGCTCCTACAATGAGCAGTTCTTC	CASSRGTSGDRSYNEQFF
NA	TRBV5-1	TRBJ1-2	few	TGCGCCAGCAGCTTGGTTTCCGGTTCCGGCTACACCTTC	CASSLVSGSGYTF
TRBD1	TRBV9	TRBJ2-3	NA	TGTGCCAGCACAGGAACAGGGGGCAAAGATACGCAGTATTTT	CASTGTGGKDTQYF
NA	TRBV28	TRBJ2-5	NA	TGTGCCAGCAGTTCGCCCTCAGGTACAGAGACCCAGTACTTC	CASSSPSGTETQYF
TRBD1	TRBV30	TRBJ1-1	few	TGTGCCTGGAGTAGGTACAGGGGGACCACTGAAGCTTTCTTT	CAWSRYRGTTEAFF
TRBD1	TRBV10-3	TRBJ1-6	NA	TGTGCCACCAAACCGGGACAGGGGAATTCACCCCTCCACTTT	CATKPGQGNSPLHF
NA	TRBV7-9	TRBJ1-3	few	TGTGCCAGCAGCCAAGGGAGGGCCGGAGGAAACACCATATATTTT	CASSQGRAGGNTIYF
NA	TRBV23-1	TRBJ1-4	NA	TGCGCCAGCAGTCTGGGACACGGGGAAGAACTGTTTTTT	CASSLGHGEELFF
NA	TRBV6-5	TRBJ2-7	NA	TGTGCCACCGAGTACCGGGCAGGGGTTTCCTACGAGCAGTACTTC	CATEYRAGVSYEQYF
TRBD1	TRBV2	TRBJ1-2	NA	TGTGCCAGCAGGGGACAGGGGGCGTACTATGGCTACACCTTC	CASRGQGAYYGYTF
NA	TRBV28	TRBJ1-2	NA	TGTGCCAGCAAGAACCCGGGACATAACTATGGCTACACCTTC	CASKNPGHNYGYTF
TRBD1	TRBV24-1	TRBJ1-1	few	TGTGCCACCAGGGGCGAGGGGGCCACTGAAGCTTTCTTT	CATRGEGATEAFF